Below, 10 T cell receptor beta chains from the same sample are listed, as sequenced in a study of response to subunit inactivated influenza vaccine. MiXCR, applied by TCRdb to the RT-PCR reads, yields one record per CDR3 protein. This table holds about 650,000 distinct CDR3 sequences, 15% to 18% found once. The specimen comprised PBMCs from blood, sampled 12 days after vaccination. The receptors were gathered from a man in his fifties or sixties who received an inactivated influenza vaccine.

This clonotype came up a few times. The genes are TRBV6-2 or TRBV6-3 and TRBJ2-1; 8 bases match TRBD1. Germline-derived CDR1 and CDR2 are MNHEY and SVGEGT. V dropped 0 bases and J dropped 7; count of bases not matched to a gene: 5. The CDR3 totals 15 residues. The CDR3 protein is CASSYSGQGMNEQFF. As DNA, the CDR3 is TGTGCCAGCAGTTACTCCGGACAGGGAATGAATGAGCAGTTCTTC.

This chain links TRBV20-1 with TRBJ2-3; 8 bases map to TRBD2. The CDR3 contains 16 residues. Germline V lookup: CDR1 DFQATT, CDR2 SNEGSKA (reference sequence). Trimming took 2 bases from V and 2 from J; bases not matched to a gene: 9. The CDR3 DNA reads as TGCAGTGCTAGACCTCTAGCGGGCGGATCCACAGATACGCAGTATTTT. Protein sequence: CSARPLAGGSTDTQYF.

This clonotype was recorded a few times. The rearrangement uses TRBV25-1 and TRBJ2-7; D might be TRBD1 (6 bases). In germline, CDR1 is MGHDK, CDR2 SYGVNS. The CDR3 is 14 amino acids. The germline V and J ends were trimmed by 7 bases and 2 bases, with 15 bases remaining between them. CDR3 protein: CASNPQGTAYEQYF. The CDR3 region has the DNA TGTGCCAGCAACCCGCAGGGGACCGCCTACGAGCAGTACTTC.

This chain joins TRBV20-1 and TRBJ2-3; 10 nucleotides align to TRBD2. CDR1 DFQATT and CDR2 SNEGSKA come from the germline V gene (reference sequence). The CDR3 runs to 16 residues. The J segment lost 3 bases and the V segment lost 1 base, leaving 7 bases of the junction unmatched. CDR3 loop: CSARASGGLHTDTQYF. DNA for the CDR3: TGCAGTGCTAGAGCTAGCGGGGGACTACATACAGATACGCAGTATTTT.

This rearrangement joins TRBV6-2 or TRBV6-3 to TRBJ2-2; D uncertain. This CDR3 spans 18 amino acids. V dropped 6 bases and J dropped 3 bases, with 23 bases sitting between them. Germline CDR1 MNHEY, CDR2 SVGEGT. The CDR3 is CASSLTHRASPDTGELFF. CDR3 DNA sequence: TGTGCCAGCAGCCTCACCCACCGCGCGTCGCCGGACACCGGGGAGCTGTTTTTT.

The chain recombines TRBV15 with TRBJ2-1, with TRBD2 matching over 8 bases. Trimming cost V 4 bases and J 4 bases; bases outside gene matches: 6. Germline CDR1 LNHNV, CDR2 YYDKDF (reference sequence). This CDR3 region has 15 residues. CDR3 protein: CATSTWTSQYNEQFF. CDR3 nucleotides: TGTGCCACCAGCACCTGGACTAGCCAATACAATGAGCAGTTCTTC.

This clonotype was seen only a few times. The chain recombines TRBV18 with TRBJ2-1; D is perhaps TRBD2 (6 bases). CDR1 is KGHSH and CDR2 is LQKENI in the germline V gene. V lost 4 bases and J 4 bases, leaving 17 bases between the germline ends. The length of the CDR3 is 16 residues. The CDR3: CASSLGDSGLYNEQFF. DNA for the CDR3: TGTGCCAGCTCACTGGGTGATTCGGGACTTTACAATGAGCAGTTCTTC. Combining the CDR3 with reference TRBV18 and TRBJ2-1 gives the whole variable domain NAGVMQNPRHLVRRRGQEARLRCSPMKGHSHVYWYRQLPEEGLKFMVYLQKENIIDESGMPKERFSAEFPKEGPSILRIQQVVRGDSAAYFCASSLGDSGLYNEQFFGPGTRLTVL.

This clonotype was observed many times. The chain employs TRBV3-1 and TRBJ2-2, with 10 bases that match TRBD1. V lost 1 base and J lost 4; bases outside the gene matches: 3. The CDR3 totals 16 residues. Germline lookup yields CDR1 LGHDT and CDR2 YNNKEL (reference sequence). The CDR3 DNA is TGTGCCAGCAGCCAAGGTGGGACAGGGGTCACCGGGGAGCTGTTTTTT. This sequence encodes CASSQGGTGVTGELFF. The variable domain in full, completed from reference TRBV3-1 and TRBJ2-2, reads DTAVSQTPKYLVTQMGNDKSIKCEQNLGHDTMYWYKQDSKKFLKIMFSYNNKELIINETVPNRFSPKSPDKAHLNLHINSLELGDSAVYFCASSQGGTGVTGELFFGEGSRLTVL.

The rearrangement joins TRBV5-1 to TRBJ2-3; either TRBD1 or TRBD2 may supply D (5 bases each). Trimming cost V 0 bases and J 2 bases, with 10 bases left between them. CDR1 is SGHRS, CDR2 YFSETQ, per germline. The CDR3 spans 15 residues. This CDR3 is CASSLAGDLTDTQYF. For the CDR3, the DNA is TGCGCCAGCAGCTTGGCTGGGGACCTCACAGATACGCAGTATTTT.

This chain uses TRBV11-2 with TRBJ2-3; D is ambiguous. The CDR3 totals 12 residues. Germline CDR1 reads SGHAT; CDR2 reads FQNNGV. V was clipped by 1 base and J by 7 bases, with 6 bases between them. This chain's CDR3 is CASSLGAYTQYF. DNA for the CDR3: TGTGCCAGCAGCTTAGGGGCATATACGCAGTATTTT.